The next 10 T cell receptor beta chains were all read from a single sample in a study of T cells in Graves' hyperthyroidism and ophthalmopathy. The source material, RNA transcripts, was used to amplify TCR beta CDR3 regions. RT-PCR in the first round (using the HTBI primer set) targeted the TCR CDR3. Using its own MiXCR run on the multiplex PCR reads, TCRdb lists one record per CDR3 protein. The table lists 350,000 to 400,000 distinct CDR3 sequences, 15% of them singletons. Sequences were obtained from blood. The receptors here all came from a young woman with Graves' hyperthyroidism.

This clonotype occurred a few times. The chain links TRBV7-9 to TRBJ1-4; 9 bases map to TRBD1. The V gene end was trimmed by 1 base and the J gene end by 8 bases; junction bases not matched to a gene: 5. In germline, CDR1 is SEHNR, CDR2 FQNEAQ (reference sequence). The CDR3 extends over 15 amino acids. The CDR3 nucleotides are TGTGCCAGCAGCTTAGATGGACAGGGGAACGAAAAACTGTTTTTT. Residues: CASSLDGQGNEKLFF.

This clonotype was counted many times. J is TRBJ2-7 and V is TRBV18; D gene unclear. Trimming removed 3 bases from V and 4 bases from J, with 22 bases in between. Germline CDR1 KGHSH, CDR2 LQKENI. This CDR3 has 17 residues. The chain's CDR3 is CASSPQFGREVRYEQYF. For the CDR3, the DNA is TGTGCCAGCTCACCTCAGTTCGGGCGTGAGGTGAGATACGAGCAGTACTTC. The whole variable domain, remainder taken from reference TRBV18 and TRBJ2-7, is NAGVMQNPRHLVRRRGQEARLRCSPMKGHSHVYWYRQLPEEGLKFMVYLQKENIIDESGMPKERFSAEFPKEGPSILRIQQVVRGDSAAYFCASSPQFGREVRYEQYFGPGTRLTVT.

Here the CDR3 reads CASKPGLASDEQFF. In DNA, the CDR3 is TGCGCCAGCAAACCGGGACTAGCGAGCGATGAGCAGTTCTTC. J is TRBJ2-1 and V is TRBV4-1; 10 bases map to TRBD2. CDR1 and CDR2 (germline): MGHRA, YSYEKL. This CDR3 comprises 14 residues. V was clipped by 7 bases and J by 8 bases; unmatched bases: 8.

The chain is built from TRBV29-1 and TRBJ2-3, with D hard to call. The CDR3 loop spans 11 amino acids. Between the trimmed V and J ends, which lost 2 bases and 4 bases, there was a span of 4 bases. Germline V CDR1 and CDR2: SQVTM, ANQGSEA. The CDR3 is CSVELADTQYF. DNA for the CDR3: TGCAGCGTTGAACTAGCAGATACGCAGTATTTT.

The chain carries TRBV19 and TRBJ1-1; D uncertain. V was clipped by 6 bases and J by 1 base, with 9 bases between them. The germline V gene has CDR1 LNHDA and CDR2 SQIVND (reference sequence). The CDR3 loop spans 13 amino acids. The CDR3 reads CASRTAPNTEAFF. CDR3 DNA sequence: TGTGCCAGTAGAACAGCCCCGAACACTGAAGCTTTCTTT.

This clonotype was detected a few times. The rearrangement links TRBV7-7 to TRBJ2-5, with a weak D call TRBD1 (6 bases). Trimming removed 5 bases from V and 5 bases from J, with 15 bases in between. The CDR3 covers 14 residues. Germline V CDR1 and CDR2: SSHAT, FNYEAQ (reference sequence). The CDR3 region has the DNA TGTGCCAGCAGCGAAACAGGGCATCGGGAGACCCAGTACTTC. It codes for CASSETGHRETQYF.

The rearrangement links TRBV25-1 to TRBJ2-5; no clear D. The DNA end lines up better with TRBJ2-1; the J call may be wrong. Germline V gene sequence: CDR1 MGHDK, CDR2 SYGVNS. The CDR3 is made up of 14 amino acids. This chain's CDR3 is CASSEYNLEETQFF. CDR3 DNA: TGTGCCAGCAGTGAATACAACCTGGAAGAGACCCAGTTCTTC.

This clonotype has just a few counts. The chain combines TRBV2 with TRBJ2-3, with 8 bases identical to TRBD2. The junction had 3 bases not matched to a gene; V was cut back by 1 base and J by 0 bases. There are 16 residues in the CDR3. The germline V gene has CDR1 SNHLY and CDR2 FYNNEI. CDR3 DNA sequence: TGTGCCAGCAGTGAAGGGACTAGCACTAGCACAGATACGCAGTATTTT. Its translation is CASSEGTSTSTDTQYF.

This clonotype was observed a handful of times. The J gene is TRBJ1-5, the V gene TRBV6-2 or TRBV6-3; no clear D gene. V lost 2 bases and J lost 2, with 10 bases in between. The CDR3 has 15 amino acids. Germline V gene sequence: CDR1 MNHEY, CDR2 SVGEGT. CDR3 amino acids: CASSYTGIGNQPQHF. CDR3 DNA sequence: TGTGCCAGCAGTTACACCGGGATCGGCAATCAGCCCCAGCATTTT.

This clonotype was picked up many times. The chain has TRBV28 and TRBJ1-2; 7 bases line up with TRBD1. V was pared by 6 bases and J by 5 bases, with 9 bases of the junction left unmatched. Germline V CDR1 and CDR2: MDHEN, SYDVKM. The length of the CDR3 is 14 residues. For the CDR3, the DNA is TGTGCCAGCAGGCCAGATACAGGGGCGTATGGCTACACCTTC. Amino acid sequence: CASRPDTGAYGYTF.